These T cell receptor beta chains were read from a single sample in a study of CD8+ T cells in alopecia areata. Using immunoSEQ multiplex PCR, the repertoire was profiled, and TCRdb retains in-frame clones only, with some absent. The sample shows some 150,000 clones, 70% to 90% of them seen only once. The sequencing here drew on CD8+ T cells sorted from blood, taken at week 4, from a patient treated with tofacitinib. The receptors were sampled from a human donor with alopecia areata. Both conserved end residues are part of each CDR3. The order of the fields is V gene, D gene, clone size, J gene, CDR3 protein, CDR3 DNA. A D gene is named only where the DNA matches it firmly. Expanded clones are given a class, and other clones once, few, many or no size at all.

v_call: TRBV29-1
d_call: -
clone_size: once
j_call: TRBJ2-7
cdr3_aa: CSVEGETYEQYF
cdr3_nt: TGCAGCGTGGAGGGAGAAACCTACGAGCAGTACTTC

v_call: TRBV29-1
d_call: -
clone_size: -
j_call: TRBJ2-5
cdr3_aa: CSALGNSKETQYF
cdr3_nt: TGCAGCGCGTTAGGGAACTCCAAAGAGACCCAGTACTTC

v_call: TRBV9
d_call: -
clone_size: -
j_call: TRBJ2-6
cdr3_aa: CASSSGANVLTF
cdr3_nt: TGTGCCAGTTCTTCCGGGGCCAACGTCCTGACTTTC

v_call: TRBV9
d_call: -
clone_size: -
j_call: TRBJ2-7
cdr3_aa: CASSVGTSYSYEQYF
cdr3_nt: TGTGCCAGCAGCGTTGGGACTTCCTACTCCTACGAGCAGTACTTC

v_call: TRBV7-8
d_call: TRBD2
clone_size: -
j_call: TRBJ2-7
cdr3_aa: CASSRRGSGSGEQYF
cdr3_nt: TGTGCCAGCAGCCGCCGGGGTAGCGGGAGTGGCGAGCAGTACTTC

v_call: TRBV7-9
d_call: -
clone_size: -
j_call: TRBJ2-1
cdr3_aa: CASSAPSYEQFF
cdr3_nt: TGTGCCAGCAGCGCCCCTAGCTATGAGCAGTTCTTC

v_call: TRBV29-1
d_call: TRBD1
clone_size: -
j_call: TRBJ1-2
cdr3_aa: CSVEDRYRGGTDYGYTF
cdr3_nt: TGCAGCGTTGAAGATCGGTACAGGGGGGGAACTGACTATGGCTACACCTTC

v_call: TRBV27
d_call: TRBD2
clone_size: -
j_call: TRBJ2-3
cdr3_aa: CASSLAGGSPDTQYF
cdr3_nt: TGTGCCAGCAGTCTAGCGGGGGGGTCCCCTGATACGCAGTATTTT

v_call: TRBV7-9
d_call: -
clone_size: -
j_call: TRBJ1-3
cdr3_aa: CASSLVMSSGNTIYF
cdr3_nt: TGTGCCAGCAGCTTAGTGATGAGCTCTGGAAACACCATATATTTT

v_call: TRBV19
d_call: -
clone_size: -
j_call: TRBJ2-5
cdr3_aa: CASSYGETQYF
cdr3_nt: TGTGCCAGTAGTTATGGAGAGACCCAGTACTTC

v_call: TRBV10-3
d_call: -
clone_size: few
j_call: TRBJ2-7
cdr3_aa: CAISGQPSYEQYF
cdr3_nt: TGTGCCATCAGTGGACAACCCTCCTACGAGCAGTACTTC

v_call: TRBV14
d_call: -
clone_size: -
j_call: TRBJ2-7
cdr3_aa: CASSPPGLASSYEQYF
cdr3_nt: TGTGCCAGCAGTCCTCCGGGACTGGCCAGCTCCTACGAGCAGTACTTC

v_call: TRBV27
d_call: -
clone_size: -
j_call: TRBJ1-1
cdr3_aa: CASSFHTGTSEAFF
cdr3_nt: TGTGCCAGCAGTTTTCACACCGGGACATCTGAAGCTTTCTTT

v_call: TRBV7-8
d_call: -
clone_size: -
j_call: TRBJ1-5
cdr3_aa: CASSLAPTANQPQHF
cdr3_nt: TGTGCCAGCAGCTTAGCGCCAACAGCCAATCAGCCCCAGCATTTT

v_call: TRBV7-6
d_call: -
clone_size: -
j_call: TRBJ1-2
cdr3_aa: CASSPGGPPPTTF
cdr3_nt: TGTGCCAGCAGCCCGGGAGGACCGCCTCCTACCACCTTC

v_call: TRBV9
d_call: -
clone_size: -
j_call: TRBJ2-5
cdr3_aa: CASAWGRSETQYF
cdr3_nt: TGTGCCAGCGCATGGGGACGGTCAGAGACCCAGTACTTC

v_call: TRBV21-1
d_call: -
clone_size: -
j_call: TRBJ2-4
cdr3_aa: CASRGYTGRVAKNIQYF
cdr3_nt: TGTGCCAGCAGAGGGTATACAGGGCGAGTAGCCAAAAACATTCAGTACTTC

v_call: TRBV4-1
d_call: -
clone_size: -
j_call: TRBJ2-7
cdr3_aa: CASSHGIGEHEQYF
cdr3_nt: TGCGCCAGCAGCCACGGGATAGGGGAGCACGAGCAGTACTTC

v_call: TRBV29-1
d_call: TRBD2
clone_size: once
j_call: TRBJ2-3
cdr3_aa: CSVEDSGGAQYF
cdr3_nt: TGCAGCGTTGAAGATAGCGGGGGTGCGCAGTATTTT

v_call: TRBV9
d_call: TRBD1
clone_size: -
j_call: TRBJ2-3
cdr3_aa: CASRETGINTDTQYF
cdr3_nt: TGTGCCAGCAGGGAGACAGGGATCAACACAGATACGCAGTATTTT

v_call: TRBV5-1
d_call: -
clone_size: -
j_call: TRBJ2-1
cdr3_aa: CASSFPGVIYEQFF
cdr3_nt: TGCGCCAGCAGCTTCCCGGGAGTAATTTATGAGCAGTTCTTC

v_call: TRBV7-9
d_call: -
clone_size: once
j_call: TRBJ1-1
cdr3_aa: CASSLLTIEAFF
cdr3_nt: TGTGCCAGCAGCTTACTTACTATTGAAGCTTTCTTT

v_call: TRBV29-1
d_call: TRBD2
clone_size: -
j_call: TRBJ2-7
cdr3_aa: CSVLSGGVYEQYF
cdr3_nt: TGCAGCGTTCTTAGCGGGGGAGTCTACGAGCAGTACTTC

v_call: TRBV29-1
d_call: TRBD2
clone_size: few
j_call: TRBJ2-1
cdr3_aa: CSVEDPASGYNEQFF
cdr3_nt: TGCAGCGTTGAAGATCCCGCTAGCGGATACAATGAGCAGTTCTTC

v_call: TRBV9
d_call: -
clone_size: -
j_call: TRBJ1-4
cdr3_aa: CASSVVGGESEKLFF
cdr3_nt: TGTGCCAGCAGCGTAGTGGGGGGCGAGAGTGAAAAACTGTTTTTT

v_call: TRBV29-1
d_call: -
clone_size: -
j_call: TRBJ2-5
cdr3_aa: CSALGIVYQETQYF
cdr3_nt: TGCAGCGCTTTAGGTATAGTGTACCAAGAGACCCAGTACTTC

v_call: TRBV19
d_call: -
clone_size: -
j_call: TRBJ1-1
cdr3_aa: CAGSLGTEAFF
cdr3_nt: TGTGCCGGTAGCCTGGGGACTGAAGCTTTCTTT

v_call: TRBV6-5
d_call: -
clone_size: -
j_call: TRBJ2-1
cdr3_aa: CASSSTGGNEQFF
cdr3_nt: TGTGCCAGCAGTTCCACCGGGGGAAATGAGCAGTTCTTC

v_call: TRBV14
d_call: -
clone_size: -
j_call: TRBJ2-1
cdr3_aa: CASRAGNNEQFF
cdr3_nt: TGTGCCAGCAGAGCCGGGAACAATGAGCAGTTCTTC

v_call: TRBV4-2
d_call: TRBD1
clone_size: few
j_call: TRBJ2-1
cdr3_aa: CASSRDRGLLGEQFF
cdr3_nt: TGTGCCAGCAGCCGGGACAGGGGGCTTCTTGGGGAGCAGTTCTTC

v_call: TRBV19
d_call: -
clone_size: -
j_call: TRBJ1-5
cdr3_aa: CASSIGNQPQHF
cdr3_nt: TGTGCCAGTAGTATTGGAAATCAGCCCCAGCATTTT

v_call: TRBV29-1
d_call: -
clone_size: -
j_call: TRBJ1-1
cdr3_aa: CSVEGRGLNTEAFF
cdr3_nt: TGCAGCGTTGAAGGACGGGGACTGAACACTGAAGCTTTCTTT

v_call: TRBV10-1
d_call: TRBD2
clone_size: once
j_call: TRBJ2-7
cdr3_aa: CASSESGLAGDEQYF
cdr3_nt: TGCGCCAGCAGTGAGTCCGGACTAGCGGGAGACGAGCAGTACTTC

v_call: TRBV23-1
d_call: -
clone_size: -
j_call: TRBJ2-2
cdr3_aa: CASSHEGALNTGELFF
cdr3_nt: TGCGCCAGCAGTCACGAAGGGGCCCTGAACACCGGGGAGCTGTTTTTT

v_call: TRBV5-4
d_call: -
clone_size: -
j_call: TRBJ1-2
cdr3_aa: CASSTGFNYGYTF
cdr3_nt: TGTGCCAGCAGCACAGGGTTTAACTATGGCTACACCTTC

v_call: TRBV2
d_call: TRBD1
clone_size: few
j_call: TRBJ2-5
cdr3_aa: CASSEGTGGETQYF
cdr3_nt: TGTGCCAGCAGTGAAGGGACAGGGGGAGAGACCCAGTACTTC

v_call: TRBV6-5
d_call: -
clone_size: -
j_call: TRBJ1-1
cdr3_aa: CASSYSTSSFGAFF
cdr3_nt: TGTGCCAGCAGTTACTCGACGTCTAGCTTTGGGGCTTTCTTT

v_call: TRBV10-2
d_call: -
clone_size: -
j_call: TRBJ1-5
cdr3_aa: CATPLPYSNQPQHF
cdr3_nt: TGCGCCACCCCGCTCCCATACAGCAATCAGCCCCAGCATTTT

v_call: TRBV4-1
d_call: TRBD2
clone_size: -
j_call: TRBJ2-1
cdr3_aa: CASSQDPGRKGSNEQFF
cdr3_nt: TGCGCCAGCAGCCAGGATCCCGGGAGGAAAGGGAGTAATGAGCAGTTCTTC

v_call: TRBV30
d_call: -
clone_size: -
j_call: TRBJ1-1
cdr3_aa: CAWSFPTLNTEAFF
cdr3_nt: TGTGCCTGGAGTTTCCCCACATTGAACACTGAAGCTTTCTTT

v_call: TRBV7-2
d_call: -
clone_size: -
j_call: TRBJ2-7
cdr3_aa: CASSYDTTYEQYF
cdr3_nt: TGTGCCAGCAGCTATGATACGACCTACGAGCAGTACTTC

v_call: TRBV10-1
d_call: -
clone_size: -
j_call: TRBJ2-5
cdr3_aa: CASSEDIGGVGETQYF
cdr3_nt: TGCGCCAGCAGTGAGGACATTGGAGGAGTAGGGGAGACCCAGTACTTC

v_call: TRBV7-6
d_call: -
clone_size: -
j_call: TRBJ2-3
cdr3_aa: CASSLVRQTDTQYF
cdr3_nt: TGTGCCAGCAGCTTAGTAAGGCAAACAGATACGCAGTATTTT

v_call: TRBV2
d_call: -
clone_size: -
j_call: TRBJ2-7
cdr3_aa: CASSDPNGIRPYF
cdr3_nt: TGTGCCAGCAGTGATCCCAACGGCATACGTCCGTACTTC

v_call: TRBV29-1
d_call: TRBD2
clone_size: -
j_call: TRBJ2-1
cdr3_aa: CSTASGSYNEQFF
cdr3_nt: TGCAGCACCGCTAGCGGCTCCTACAATGAGCAGTTCTTC

v_call: TRBV4-1
d_call: TRBD2
clone_size: -
j_call: TRBJ2-7
cdr3_aa: CASSHLGGEEQYF
cdr3_nt: TGCGCCAGCAGCCACCTGGGGGGGGAGGAGCAGTACTTC

v_call: TRBV6-4
d_call: TRBD2
clone_size: -
j_call: TRBJ2-1
cdr3_aa: CASSRLADPFYNEQFF
cdr3_nt: TGTGCCAGCAGCCGACTAGCGGACCCTTTTTACAATGAGCAGTTCTTC

v_call: TRBV30
d_call: TRBD1
clone_size: once
j_call: TRBJ2-7
cdr3_aa: CAWSVGTGGLYEQYF
cdr3_nt: TGTGCCTGGAGTGTAGGGACAGGGGGGCTCTACGAGCAGTACTTC

v_call: TRBV29-1
d_call: -
clone_size: -
j_call: TRBJ1-2
cdr3_aa: CSVLPRSGYTF
cdr3_nt: TGCAGCGTATTACCCAGGAGTGGCTACACCTTC

v_call: TRBV27
d_call: -
clone_size: -
j_call: TRBJ2-1
cdr3_aa: CASSFITRPNEQFF
cdr3_nt: TGTGCCAGCAGTTTCATAACTAGACCCAATGAGCAGTTCTTC

v_call: TRBV29-1
d_call: -
clone_size: once
j_call: TRBJ2-3
cdr3_aa: CSVDRGSVPWADTQYF
cdr3_nt: TGCAGCGTTGACCGGGGTTCCGTCCCCTGGGCAGATACGCAGTATTTT

v_call: TRBV7-8
d_call: -
clone_size: -
j_call: TRBJ2-1
cdr3_aa: CASSLSPGNEQFF
cdr3_nt: TGTGCCAGCAGCTTATCCCCGGGCAATGAGCAGTTCTTC

v_call: TRBV6-5
d_call: TRBD1
clone_size: -
j_call: TRBJ2-7
cdr3_aa: CATGSMLEQYF
cdr3_nt: TGTGCGACAGGGAGTATGTTAGAGCAGTACTTC

v_call: TRBV5-1
d_call: -
clone_size: -
j_call: TRBJ2-1
cdr3_aa: CASSLYGNEQFF
cdr3_nt: TGCGCCAGCAGCTTGTACGGCAATGAGCAGTTCTTC

v_call: TRBV7-6
d_call: -
clone_size: once
j_call: TRBJ2-1
cdr3_aa: CASSLDKGSYNEQFF
cdr3_nt: TGTGCCAGCAGCTTAGATAAAGGCTCCTACAATGAGCAGTTCTTC